This TCR beta chain came from a study of T cell responses to AZD1222 COVID-19 vaccine. On the study more broadly: Second doses at about 4 or about 12 weeks were pooled.

Study outcomes and limitations: Spike-specific TCR breadth and depth rose after two AZD1222 doses.

This CDR3 has 13 amino acids. V shed 3 bases and J shed 5 bases, with 13 bases lying between them. Per germline, CDR1 DFQATT and CDR2 SNEGSKA (reference sequence). Measured with immunoSEQ multiplex PCR; TCRdb has only the in-frame clones, and not every one. Of roughly 120,000 clones in the sample, 88% were seen once. With respect to this clone: Its antigen is still unknown.

V usage is TRBV20-1 and J usage is TRBJ2-5, with D unresolved. The sequences come from peripheral blood, collected on day 0 of AZD1222 vaccination. The clonotype originates from an adult in good health. CDR3 bases: TGCAGTGCTAGTGTGACGGGCCGGGAGACCCAGTACTTC. As protein: CSASVTGRETQYF.